Within the sample, the clone carrying this T cell receptor (beta chain) is medium-sized. The antigen is undetermined. The data were taken from a study of early T cells in non-severe SARS-CoV-2 infection. Whole-study context: Sequencing of bulk RNA from unsorted whole blood was done, without chain pairing. Findings and limits, study-wide: Comparison of clonotypes with VDJdb favored anti-spike CD8 responses while missing private and CD4 specificities.

Attachment of unique molecular identifiers was made to individual cDNA molecules. Using its own MiXCR run on the 5' RACE reads, TCRdb lists one record per CDR3 protein. The table has approximately 20,000 distinct CDR3 sequences, roughly 6.1% seen once; the top ten hold around 5.8%. CDR3 length: 13 amino acids. V lost 3 bases, J lost 1 base, and 6 bases lay in between. Germline assignment: CDR1 SGHRS and CDR2 YFSETQ. The sample consisted of whole blood. The receptor was isolated from an adult who was a healthcare worker with PCR-confirmed SARS-CoV-2 infection or an uninfected control (not recorded which). The chain carries TRBV5-1 and TRBJ2-3; no definite D call. CDR3 sequence: CASSWSGTDTQYF. The DNA of the CDR3 is TGCGCCAGCAGCTGGTCGGGCACAGATACGCAGTATTTT.